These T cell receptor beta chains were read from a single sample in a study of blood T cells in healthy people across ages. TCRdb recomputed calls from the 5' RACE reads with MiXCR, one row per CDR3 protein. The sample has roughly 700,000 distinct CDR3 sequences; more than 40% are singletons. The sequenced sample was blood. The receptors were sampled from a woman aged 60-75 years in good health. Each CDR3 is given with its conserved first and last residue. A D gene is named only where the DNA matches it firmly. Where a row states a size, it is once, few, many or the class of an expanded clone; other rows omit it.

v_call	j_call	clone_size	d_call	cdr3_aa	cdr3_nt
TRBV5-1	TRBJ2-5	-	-	CASSYPGLEETQYF	TGCGCCAGCAGCTACCCGGGACTGGAAGAGACCCAGTACTTC
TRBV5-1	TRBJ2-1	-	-	CASWDITPSNEQFF	TGTGCCAGCTGGGACATAACCCCCTCCAATGAGCAGTTCTTC
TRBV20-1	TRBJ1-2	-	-	CSASANQGYGYTF	TGCAGTGCTAGTGCGAACCAGGGCTATGGCTACACCTTC
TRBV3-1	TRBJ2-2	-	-	CASTDPGTGELFF	TGTGCCAGCACCGACCCCGGTACCGGGGAGCTGTTTTTT
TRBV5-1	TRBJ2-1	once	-	CASSLGQTDNEQFF	TGCGCCAGCAGCCTAGGACAGACAGACAATGAGCAGTTCTTC
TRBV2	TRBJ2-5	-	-	CASSGTAWGQETQYF	TGTGCCAGCAGTGGGACAGCTTGGGGACAAGAGACCCAGTACTTC
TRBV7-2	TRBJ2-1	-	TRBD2	CASSRGLAGTQFF	TGTGCCAGCAGCCGCGGACTAGCGGGAACGCAGTTCTTC
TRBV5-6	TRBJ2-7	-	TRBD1	CASSPGTGYNYEQYF	TGTGCCAGCAGTCCGGGGACAGGGTATAACTACGAGCAGTACTTC
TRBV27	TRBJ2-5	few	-	CASSVAGSPWEQYF	TGTGCCAGCAGTGTCGCCGGGTCCCCATGGGAGCAGTACTTC
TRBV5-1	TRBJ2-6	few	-	CASSSGVAGRTGANVLTF	TGCGCCAGCAGCTCAGGCGTGGCAGGACGAACTGGGGCCAACGTCCTGACTTTC